This TCR beta chain originates from a study of blood T cell repertoires in COVID-19. Study details: From the United States, Italy and Spain came samples of acute and convalescent COVID-19. PBMCs, B-cell-depleted T cells, or T cells provided the cDNA or gDNA that made up the material.

V was shortened by 4 bases and J by 4 bases, with 10 bases between the two germline ends. The CDR3 is made up of 14 amino acids. Germline CDR1 SEHNR, CDR2 FQNEAQ (reference sequence). How the authors handled the data: From reference gene primer amplification, estimates of nucleated cell counts were derived. The data were produced by immunoSEQ multiplex PCR, yet TCRdb's version contains in-frame clones alone and is incomplete. The D gene and trimming were derived from the DNA, and the V and J assignments and clone size from that table. Of about 160,000 clones in the sample, approximately 81% are singletons; the top ten hold roughly a tenth.

The sequence was collected from a woman over 75 with active or convalescent COVID-19. The chain recombines TRBV7-9 with TRBJ2-2; D is possibly TRBD1 (5 bases). Sequencing was carried out using peripheral blood. CDR3 amino acids: CASSSRQTTGELFF. CDR3 nucleotide sequence: TGTGCCAGCAGCTCTCGACAGACCACCGGGGAGCTGTTTTTT.